This TCR beta chain was captured by sequencing in a study of early T cells in non-severe SARS-CoV-2 infection. TCRdb independently ran MiXCR on the 5' RACE reads; one entry per CDR3 protein. The sample records 65,000 to 80,000 distinct CDR3 sequences, over 10% being singletons. This CDR3 spans 18 amino acids. Trimming left V 5 bases short and J 1 base short, with 22 bases between. Germline loops: CDR1 SGHVS, CDR2 FNYEAQ. The chain employs TRBV7-6 and TRBJ2-3; perhaps D is TRBD1 or TRBD2 (6 bases each). The TCR originated in an adult who was a healthcare worker with PCR-confirmed SARS-CoV-2 infection or an uninfected control (not recorded which). The specimen sequenced was whole blood. The CDR3 DNA reads as TGTGCCAGCAGCCAATTGTCCCGGGGGCAAATGGGCACAGATACGCAGTATTTT. Translating it yields CASSQLSRGQMGTDTQYF.